The clone carrying this T cell receptor beta chain has ten or more counts. V lost 4 bases and J 4 bases, leaving 16 bases between the germline ends. The CDR3 runs to 15 residues. Germline CDR1 reads LNHDA; CDR2 reads SQIVND (reference sequence). This entry comes from a study of T cells in Graves' hyperthyroidism and ophthalmopathy. Template material for amplifying TCR beta CDR3 regions consisted of RNA transcripts. Initially, a first-round RT-PCR of the TCR CDR3 employed the HTBI primer set. MiXCR, run by TCRdb on the multiplex PCR reads, gives a single entry per CDR3 protein. The sample holds almost 250,000 distinct CDR3 sequences, about 24% seen once.

This sequence was found in a woman aged 40 to 50 with Graves' ophthalmopathy. V and J are TRBV19 and TRBJ1-1; no clear D. Sequencing used blood. This CDR3 is CASSSVSRATTEAFF. The DNA for the CDR3 is TGTGCCAGTAGTAGCGTGTCCCGGGCCACCACTGAAGCTTTCTTT. Combining the CDR3 with reference TRBV19 and TRBJ1-1 gives the whole variable domain DGGITQSPKYLFRKEGQNVTLSCEQNLNHDAMYWYRQDPGQGLRLIYYSQIVNDFQKGDIAEGYSVSREKKESFPLTVTSAQKNPTAFYLCASSSVSRATTEAFFGQGTRLTVV.